Each of the 8 T cell receptor beta chains below was sequenced from the same sample in a study of blood T cell repertoires in COVID-19. Libraries were prepared by immunoSEQ multiplex PCR; TCRdb keeps only in-frame clonotypes and omits some of them. The sample shows about 140,000 clones, around 80% of them seen only once. The material sequenced was PBMCs or T cells enriched from blood (not recorded which). These receptors all stem from a woman between 18 and 29 years old who had been exposed to COVID-19.

The V and J genes are TRBV12-3 or TRBV12-4 and TRBJ1-2; no firm D call. V was pared by 3 bases and J by 8 bases, with 13 bases between. CDR3 length: 13 residues. The CDR3 region has the DNA TGTGCCAGCAGTTTCACTGTAACGCACGGCTACACCTTC. The encoded protein is CASSFTVTHGYTF.

The chain combines TRBV7-9 with TRBJ2-7, with 8 bases identical to TRBD1. V dropped 1 base and J dropped 8; count of bases not matched to a gene: 13. CDR1 and CDR2 from the germline V gene are SEHNR and FQNEAQ (reference sequence). The CDR3 consists of 16 residues. CDR3 amino acids: CASSLDPGQGGKKQYF. Written as DNA, the CDR3 is TGTGCCAGCAGCTTAGATCCAGGACAGGGAGGTAAGAAGCAGTACTTC.

The chain carries TRBV7-9 and TRBJ1-6, with no clear D. Looked up from germline, CDR1 is SEHNR and CDR2 is FQNEAQ (reference sequence). The CDR3 sequence is 15 residues long. With 1 base removed from V and 7 bases from J, the gap between germline ends came to 11 bases. CDR3 DNA sequence: TGTGCCAGCAGCTTAGTAGTAACCGGGAATTCACCCCTCCACTTT. This translates into CASSLVVTGNSPLHF.

The chain joins TRBV20-1 to TRBJ1-6; the D gene is possibly TRBD1 (5 bases). The CDR3 sequence is 13 residues long. Trimming removed 3 bases from V and 7 bases from J, with 10 bases in between. The germline gives CDR1 DFQATT, CDR2 SNEGSKA (reference sequence). The CDR3 reads CSASPGYNSPLHF. Here the CDR3 DNA reads TGCAGTGCTAGTCCAGGGTACAATTCACCCCTCCACTTT.

The chain links TRBV7-7 to TRBJ2-3; 7 bases are shared with TRBD2. There are 15 residues in the CDR3. V lost 4 bases, J lost 8 bases, and 12 bases stayed unmatched. The germline V gene encodes CDR1 SSHAT and CDR2 FNYEAQ (reference sequence). The CDR3 DNA reads as TGTGCCAGCAGCTCCCAAGGACTAGATCACGGTACGCAGTATTTT. Amino acid sequence: CASSSQGLDHGTQYF.

This clone was counted between two and nine times. The same CDR3 is also encoded by other DNA sequences in this sample. This chain connects TRBV7-2 to TRBJ2-5, with D perhaps TRBD1 (5 bases). V gave up 1 base and J gave up 2 bases, with 14 bases separating them. CDR3 length: 16 amino acids. CDR1 is SGHTA, CDR2 FQGNSA, per germline. The CDR3 coding sequence is TGTGCCAGCAGCTTAGACAGTGGAGCAGGGCAAGAGACCCAGTACTTC. Translation: CASSLDSGAGQETQYF.

The V and J genes are TRBV24-1 and TRBJ1-5, with TRBD1 matching over 7 bases. This CDR3 is 16 amino acids long. Trimming cost V 4 bases and J 8 bases; bases outside gene matches: 13. Germline V gene sequence: CDR1 KGHDR, CDR2 SFDVKD. CDR3 nucleotide sequence: TGTGCCACCAGTGACTCGGCCGGGGCCAGGGGGAAGCCCCAGCATTTT. Its translation: CATSDSAGARGKPQHF.

The chain carries TRBV23-1 and TRBJ2-1; TRBD1 matches 7 bases. TRBV23-1 qualifies as an ORF whose function is uncertain. Unmatched junction bases numbered 8, after V lost 10 bases and J lost 5 bases. The CDR3 is made up of 13 amino acids. The CDR3 DNA sequence: TGCGCCACAGGGACAGAGAAACACAATGAGCAGTTCTTC. It is translated as CATGTEKHNEQFF.